This T cell receptor beta chain was sequenced in a study of T cell repertoires in cytomegalovirus infection. Looking at the study overall: Public TCR beta signature analysis indicated the presence of both CMV infection and matching HLA type.

MiXCR, applied by TCRdb to the reads, yields one record per CDR3 protein. The sample contains about 450,000 distinct CDR3 sequences, approximately 32% of which appear only once. Study-level findings and limits: Carriage of CMV together with the relevant HLA was identifiable through cumulative public TCR beta family frequency.

Trimming took off 0 bases at V and 2 bases at J, with 5 bases between the two ends. The CDR3 covers 14 residues. The V gene's germline CDR1 is SGHVT and CDR2 SQSDAQ. This clonotype came up a few times. Its antigen is currently unknown. This clonotype originated in a human donor in good health (CMV status not recorded). Some clones in this sample may be carry-over from other donors' samples. The material sequenced was PBMCs. The chain combines TRBV7-4 with TRBJ1-3, with D hard to call. The CDR3 DNA is TGTGCCAGCAGCTTAGCGAGCCCTGGAAACACCATATATTTT. Its protein product is CASSLASPGNTIYF.